The entry below describes one T cell receptor (beta chain). This sample is part of a study of blood T cell repertoires in COVID-19. Across the whole study: Sites across the United States, Italy and Spain contributed samples from acute and convalescent COVID-19. The analysed material was cDNA or gDNA that came from T cells, B-cell-depleted T cells, or PBMCs.

The germline gives CDR1 SEHNR, CDR2 FQNEAQ (reference sequence). The CDR3 spans 16 residues. The V gene end was trimmed by 0 bases and the J gene end by 4 bases; junction bases not matched to a gene: 8. Authors' methods: Quantification of nucleated cells was approximated via reference gene primer amplification. Only in-frame clones appear in the TCRdb table, and some are missing; sequencing was by immunoSEQ multiplex PCR. The V and J calls and clone size were taken over from that table, and D and trimming were inferred from the DNA. The data contain about 180,000 clones, about 85% of them singletons.

The receptor's source is a woman aged 80 or over with acute or convalescent COVID-19. The rearrangement uses TRBV7-9 and TRBJ2-5; 7 bases line up with TRBD2. The sample taken for sequencing was peripheral blood. CDR3 sequence: CASSLALGGDGETQYF. The CDR3 DNA reads as TGTGCCAGCAGCTTAGCGTTGGGAGGGGACGGAGAGACCCAGTACTTC.